These T cell receptor beta chains were read from a single sample in a study of metastatic and nonmetastatic thyroid tumors. Using MiXCR, TCRdb re-called clones from the PCR reads. The top ten clones hold approximately 10% of a sample with 15,000 to 20,000 clones, approximately 30% of them seen once. The sample comprised tumor tissue. Source of these receptors: a female donor with papillary thyroid cancer or a benign thyroid nodule (not recorded which). Some clones in this sample may be carry-over from other donors' samples. CDR3s include the opening cysteine and the closing phenylalanine or tryptophan. D genes are given only for firm matches. Clone size is stated in some rows and not others, as once, few, many or a class when expanded.

D,size,J,V,CDR3,DNA
TRBD1,once,TRBJ1-5,TRBV20-1,CSARDLDRGGYSNQPQHF,TGCAGTGCTAGAGATCTGGACAGGGGGGGTTATAGCAATCAGCCCCAGCATTTT
NA,few,TRBJ1-1,TRBV2,CASRTRGRNTEAFF,TGTGCCAGCAGGACGAGGGGCCGGAACACTGAAGCTTTCTTT
NA,NA,TRBJ2-7,TRBV2,CEGSELSPSGIIASEQYF,TGTGAAGGCAGTGAATTATCCCCCTCGGGCATAATCGCAAGTGAGCAGTACTTC
NA,many,TRBJ1-2,TRBV12-3/TRBV12-4,CASSLPRPVGQTYTF,TGTGCCAGCAGTCTACCCCGCCCCGTGGGACAAACTTACACCTTC
TRBD1,NA,TRBJ2-7,TRBV18,CASSPRDRTYEQYF,TGTGCCAGCTCACCCCGGGACAGAACCTACGAGCAGTACTTC
NA,many,TRBJ1-4,TRBV5-1,CASSLQGLEEKLFF,TGCGCCAGCAGCTTACAGGGCTTAGAGGAAAAACTGTTTTTT
TRBD2,medium-sized,TRBJ2-2,TRBV6-4,CASSETAGGTGELFF,TGTGCCAGCAGTGAGACGGCGGGAGGAACCGGGGAGCTGTTTTTT
TRBD1,many,TRBJ2-1,TRBV5-6,CASSGTGPSSYNEQFF,TGTGCCAGCAGCGGGACAGGTCCGAGCTCCTACAATGAGCAGTTCTTC
NA,many,TRBJ2-3,TRBV12-3/TRBV12-4,CASSSWADTQYF,TGTGCCAGCAGTTCGTGGGCAGATACGCAGTATTTT
TRBD1,NA,TRBJ1-5,TRBV20-1,CSARLTGERPQHF,TGCAGTGCTAGACTGACAGGGGAACGGCCCCAGCATTTT
NA,NA,TRBJ1-5,TRBV27,CASGSQGSQPQHF,TGTGCCAGCGGTTCCCAGGGGAGTCAGCCCCAGCATTTT
TRBD2,many,TRBJ2-5,TRBV20-1,CSARDQVAGKLETQYF,TGCAGTGCTAGAGATCAGGTAGCGGGAAAGTTAGAGACCCAGTACTTC
TRBD1,few,TRBJ1-1,TRBV12-3/TRBV12-4,CASSARTGVTEAFF,TGTGCCAGCAGTGCCCGGACAGGGGTTACTGAAGCTTTCTTT
NA,medium-sized,TRBJ2-7,TRBV2,CAGSGPSYEQYF,TGTGCCGGATCCGGGCCCTCCTACGAGCAGTACTTC
TRBD1,NA,TRBJ2-1,TRBV20-1,CSSLFRGQFRNEQLF,TGCAGTTCCCTCTTCCGGGGACAGTTTCGGAATGAGCAGCTCTTC
NA,NA,TRBJ2-7,TRBV11-2,CASSGIRDKPYEQYF,TGTGCCAGCAGCGGCATTCGGGACAAACCTTACGAGCAGTACTTC
NA,few,TRBJ2-7,TRBV28,CASSQSVAREQYF,TGTGCCAGCAGCCAATCGGTAGCCCGTGAGCAGTACTTC
TRBD2,medium-sized,TRBJ2-2,TRBV27,CASRGLAITGELFF,TGTGCCAGCCGGGGACTAGCGATCACCGGGGAGCTGTTTTTT
NA,NA,TRBJ1-6,TRBV5-6,CASSPGGGPNSPLHF,TGTGCCAGCAGCCCCGGTGGGGGGCCCAATTCACCCCTCCACTTT
NA,NA,TRBJ1-1,TRBV19,CASSQDSFGTEAFF,TGTGCCAGTAGCCAGGACAGCTTTGGGACTGAAGCTTTCTTT
NA,NA,TRBJ2-7,TRBV28,CASRSSYEQYF,TGTGCCAGCCGAAGCTCCTACGAGCAGTACTTC
NA,many,TRBJ1-2,TRBV11-2,CASSLLLGDGYTF,TGTGCCAGCAGCTTACTACTGGGGGATGGCTACACCTTC
NA,few,TRBJ2-6,TRBV6-2/TRBV6-3,CASILASGANVLTF,NA
TRBD1,NA,TRBJ2-5,TRBV2,CASSRDRQETQYF,TGTGCCAGCAGCCGGGACAGGCAAGAGACCCAGTACTTC
TRBD1,medium-sized,TRBJ1-1,TRBV12-3/TRBV12-4,CASNNRDSFEAFF,TGTGCCAGCAACAACCGGGACAGCTTCGAAGCTTTCTTT
NA,few,TRBJ1-5,TRBV19,CASSTFRVSQPQHF,TGTGCCAGTAGTACATTCAGGGTAAGTCAGCCCCAGCATTTT
NA,NA,TRBJ1-2,TRBV7-2,CASSLDLLCGYTF,TGTGCCAGCAGCTTGGACCTTTTGTGTGGCTATACCTTC
TRBD2,many,TRBJ2-7,TRBV7-8,CASSLGTSGAFYEQYF,TGTGCCAGCAGCCTTGGGACTAGCGGAGCCTTCTACGAGCAGTACTTC
TRBD1,NA,TRBJ1-2,TRBV20-1,CSARPPDRGDGYTF,TGCAGTGCTAGACCCCCCGACAGGGGCGACGGCTACACCTTC
NA,few,TRBJ1-4,TRBV12-3/TRBV12-4,CSSSSLVVQHEKLFF,TGTTCCAGCAGCTCATTGGTTGTCCAACATGAAAAACTGTTTTTT
NA,many,TRBJ2-1,TRBV20-1,CSARDLDGDNEQFF,TGCAGTGCTAGAGATCTGGACGGAGACAATGAGCAGTTCTTC
NA,many,TRBJ2-6,TRBV9,CASSVVSSGANVLTF,TGTGCCAGCAGCGTAGTCAGCTCTGGGGCCAACGTCCTGACTTTC
NA,NA,TRBJ2-3,TRBV5-1,CASTRGQGTDTQYF,TGCGCCAGCACCCGTGGGCAGGGCACAGATACGCAGTATTTT
NA,NA,TRBJ2-5,TRBV27,CASSLARVKDTQYF,TGTGCCAGCAGTTTAGCTCGGGTCAAGGATACCCAGTACTTC
NA,few,TRBJ1-3,TRBV28,CASTARVDTIYF,TGTGCCAGCACGGCCAGGGTAGACACCATATATTTT
TRBD1,many,TRBJ1-6,TRBV20-1,CSARDLNRGGPYNSPLHF,TGCAGTGCTAGAGATCTCAACAGGGGGGGCCCCTATAATTCACCCCTCCACTTT
NA,many,TRBJ2-1,TRBV5-8,CASSTEGNNEQFF,TGTGCCAGCAGCACGGAGGGGAACAATGAGCAGTTCTTC
NA,many,TRBJ2-5,TRBV9,CASSVDPVRETQYF,TGTGCCAGCAGCGTAGATCCAGTAAGAGAGACCCAGTACTTC
NA,few,TRBJ2-7,TRBV19,CASSISVGAAPEQYF,TGTGCCAGTAGTATCTCGGTGGGGGCCGCTCCAGAGCAGTACTTC
TRBD1,NA,TRBJ2-7,TRBV11-1,CASSLGAHGAGGPEGEQYF,TGTGCCAGCAGCTTGGGGGCCCACGGGGCAGGGGGTCCCGAGGGGGAGCAGTACTTC
NA,many,TRBJ2-1,TRBV9,CASSVAQGGLNEQFF,TGTGCCAGCAGCGTAGCCCAGGGTGGGTTGAATGAGCAGTTCTTC
NA,many,TRBJ2-5,TRBV2,CASLAGTGETQYF,TGTGCCAGCCTGGCGGGGACGGGAGAGACCCAGTACTTC
TRBD2,NA,TRBJ2-1,TRBV7-3,CASSLGGRGSNEQFF,TGTGCCAGCAGCTTAGGCGGGAGGGGGAGCAATGAGCAGTTCTTC
NA,NA,TRBJ1-2,TRBV20-1,CSAPTPRDSNYGYTF,TGCAGTGCTCCGACCCCCAGGGACTCTAACTATGGCTACACCTTC
TRBD1,medium-sized,TRBJ2-7,TRBV6-1,CASSSTGGSYEQYF,TGTGCCAGCAGTTCGACAGGGGGCTCCTACGAGCAGTACTTC
TRBD2,NA,TRBJ2-2,TRBV11-2,CASSLVSGRRELFF,TGTGCCAGCAGCTTGGTTAGCGGGAGAAGGGAGCTGTTTTTT
NA,NA,TRBJ1-2,TRBV6-1,CASRPGSVNYGYTF,TGTGCCAGCAGACCAGGGAGTGTAAACTATGGCTACACCTTC
TRBD2,many,TRBJ2-2,TRBV7-9,CASRLAGGYTGELFF,TGTGCCAGCAGACTAGCGGGAGGGTACACCGGGGAGCTGTTTTTT
TRBD1,medium-sized,TRBJ1-2,TRBV19,CASSTGQGFGGYTF,TGTGCCAGTAGTACTGGACAGGGGTTTGGGGGCTACACCTTC
TRBD2,many,TRBJ2-5,TRBV5-4,CASSWDSSLAGGGETQYF,TGTGCCAGCAGCTGGGACAGTAGTTTAGCGGGAGGTGGAGAGACCCAGTACTTC
NA,few,TRBJ2-1,TRBV6-1,CASSPSYNEQFF,TGTGCCAGTAGCCCCTCCTACAATGAGCAGTTCTTC
TRBD1,once,TRBJ2-7,TRBV30,CAWSLGQDTYEQYF,TGTGCCTGGAGTTTAGGACAGGACACCTACGAGCAGTACTTC
NA,medium-sized,TRBJ1-2,TRBV6-5,CASSYPTGRGYTF,TGTGCCAGCAGTTACCCCACAGGGAGAGGCTACACCTTC
NA,NA,TRBJ1-3,TRBV12-3/TRBV12-4,CASGYSGNTIYF,TGTGCCAGCGGATACTCTGGAAACACCATATATTTT
NA,NA,TRBJ2-7,TRBV11-1,CASSLTNYEQYF,TGTGCCAGCAGTCTTACCAACTACGAGCAGTACTTC
NA,NA,TRBJ1-3,TRBV5-1,CASSLTGGNTIYF,TGCGCCAGCAGCTTGACAGGCGGAAACACCATATATTTT